Listed here are 3 T cell receptor beta chains from one sample, sequenced in a study of cytomegalovirus exposure and HLA in healthy donors. Only in-frame clones appear in the TCRdb table, and some are missing; sequencing was by immunoSEQ multiplex PCR. Here the sample spans 110,000 to 150,000 clones, about 94% being singletons. Input material: PBMCs. The source is a man between 18 and 35 years old in good health and CMV-seropositive.

The chain combines TRBV28 with TRBJ2-1; possibly TRBD1 for D (5 bases). V lost 7 bases and J 7 bases, leaving 14 bases between the germline ends. This CDR3 spans 13 amino acids. In germline, CDR1 is MDHEN, CDR2 SYDVKM. CDR3 residues: CASKLINRNEQFF. In DNA, the CDR3 is TGTGCCAGCAAGCTCATCAACAGGAATGAGCAGTTCTTC.

This chain connects TRBV18 to TRBJ1-2, with TRBD1 as a possible D gene (5 bases). Looked up from germline, CDR1 is KGHSH and CDR2 is LQKENI. Trimming pared 6 bases from V and 3 bases from J, leaving 14 bases between. This CDR3 is built from 14 residues. CDR3 loop: CASSRTTDYYGYTF. CDR3 DNA sequence: TGTGCCAGCTCTCGTACGACAGACTACTATGGCTACACCTTC.

This chain joins TRBV27 and TRBJ2-7; D remains unclear. Trimming stripped 8 bases from V and 2 bases from J, with 25 bases between. This CDR3 contains 17 residues. Germline CDR1 reads MNHEY; CDR2 reads SMNVEV (reference sequence). In DNA, the CDR3 is TGTGCCAGCCATCCTCACGGAGCAGCACTAATTCCCTACGAGCAGTACTTC. This codes for CASHPHGAALIPYEQYF.